The 23 T cell receptor beta chains listed next were all sequenced from one sample in a study of cytomegalovirus exposure and HLA in healthy donors. This PCR relied on a set of 60 Vbeta primers and 13 Jbeta primers. Sequenced by immunoSEQ multiplex PCR; TCRdb stores in-frame clones only, minus some. Among about 54,000 clones listed, around 82% were seen once. Sequenced sample: PBMCs. All receptors come from a woman aged 18-35 years in good health and CMV-seronegative.

V is TRBV9 and J is TRBJ2-7; 7 bases match TRBD1. Germline assignment: CDR1 SGDLS and CDR2 YYNGEE. The CDR3 totals 17 residues. V was pared by 4 bases and J by 5 bases, with 18 bases of the junction left unmatched. CDR3 nucleotide sequence: TGTGCCAGCAGCCCTCCTAGGGGGCGACAGGGTCACCACGAGCAGTACTTC. Protein: CASSPPRGRQGHHEQYF.

The V gene is TRBV5-1, the J gene TRBJ2-3; 7 bases align to TRBD2. CDR1 and CDR2 (germline): SGHRS, YFSETQ. CDR3 length: 15 residues. J gave up 4 bases and V 4 bases, and 9 bases lay outside the gene matches. In nucleotides, the CDR3 is TGCGCCAGCAGCAAGGCGGCGGGAGATGCAGATACGCAGTATTTT. Translation: CASSKAAGDADTQYF.

The chain combines TRBV11-3 with TRBJ2-6; D perhaps matches TRBD1 (5 bases). This CDR3 comprises 17 residues. Germline lookup yields CDR1 SGHNT and CDR2 YENEEA. The V end was cut by 4 bases, the J end by 3 bases, with 16 bases between. The CDR3 here is CASSYSLRVDGANVLTF. The CDR3 DNA reads as TGTGCCAGCAGCTACTCTCTCAGGGTAGATGGGGCCAACGTCCTGACTTTC.

The V gene is TRBV6-5, the J gene TRBJ2-7; TRBD2 is a possible D gene (6 bases). Trimming took off 5 bases at V and 3 bases at J, with 8 bases between the two ends. Germline CDR1 reads MNHEY; CDR2 reads SVGAGI. This CDR3 region has 12 residues. The CDR3 nucleotides are TGTGCCAGCAGTGCCGGGAGCTACGAGCAGTACTTC. Translating gives CASSAGSYEQYF.

Points on this clone: At one end the junction does not follow the germline gene, possibly because of a read error. This chain uses TRBV11-2 with TRBJ2-6, with D possibly matching TRBD1 (5 bases). CDR3 length: 15 amino acids. CDR1 is SGHAT, CDR2 FQNNGV, per germline. CDR3 sequence reads: CASSSTVSGANGLTF. DNA of the CDR3: TGTGCCAGCAGCTCGACAGTCTCTGGGGCCAACGGCCTGACTTTC.

The chain links TRBV9 to TRBJ2-1, with 9 bases aligning to TRBD1. The CDR3 is made up of 17 amino acids. With V trimmed by 4 bases and J by 3 bases, 11 bases remained unmatched. Germline V gene lookup returns CDR1 SGDLS and CDR2 YYNGEE. Here the CDR3 DNA reads TGTGCCAGCAGCCCCGGGACAGGGCGCACCATCTACAATGAGCAGTTCTTC. Translating it yields CASSPGTGRTIYNEQFF.

The chain joins TRBV11-2 to TRBJ2-7, with 7 positions matching TRBD2. CDR3 length: 14 residues. The V segment lost 1 base and the J segment 5 bases; nucleotides outside the gene matches: 5. CDR1 is SGHAT and CDR2 is FQNNGV in the germline V gene. The chain's CDR3 is CASSLAGGNNEQYF. Here the CDR3 DNA reads TGTGCCAGCAGCTTAGCGGGAGGCAACAACGAGCAGTACTTC.

This sequence joins TRBV5-1 and TRBJ1-4; 10 bases agree with TRBD1. CDR3 length: 17 residues. In germline, CDR1 is SGHRS, CDR2 YFSETQ. V gave up 4 bases and J gave up 6 bases; unmatched junction bases: 12. CDR3 protein: CASSQRQGAKGHEKLFF. In nucleotides, the CDR3 is TGCGCCAGCAGCCAAAGACAGGGGGCAAAAGGTCATGAAAAACTGTTTTTT.

The rearrangement joins TRBV7-3 to TRBJ2-1; D possibly corresponds to TRBD1 (5 bases). The germline CDR1 and CDR2 sequences are SGHTA and FQGTGA. The CDR3 runs to 15 residues. V lost 4 bases and J 4 bases, leaving 14 bases between the germline ends. The CDR3, as DNA: TGTGCCAGCAGCTCCCCCGGAGACAGTTACAATGAGCAGTTCTTC. It is translated as CASSSPGDSYNEQFF.

The chain links TRBV12-5 to TRBJ2-5; 8 nucleotides match TRBD1. This CDR3 contains 13 residues. The germline gives CDR1 LGHNT, CDR2 FRNRAP. V gave up 8 bases and J gave up 11 bases; unmatched junction bases: 13. The CDR3 nucleotides read TGTGCTAGTTCCCTGGACAGGGCTCGGGAGCAGTACTTC. Translated: CASSLDRAREQYF.

The gene calls are TRBV27 and TRBJ2-7, with 11 bases fitting TRBD2. The CDR3 is 15 amino acids. The trim removed 5 bases at V and 2 bases at J, leaving 5 bases unmatched. The germline gives CDR1 MNHEY, CDR2 SMNVEV (reference sequence). CDR3 in amino acids: CASSNLAGGAYEQYF. The CDR3 DNA reads TGTGCCAGCAGTAACCTAGCGGGAGGCGCCTACGAGCAGTACTTC.

The rearrangement joins TRBV5-4 to TRBJ2-7; 9 bases align to TRBD1. Trimming took 4 bases from V and 2 from J; bases not matched to a gene: 10. Germline values: CDR1 SGHNT, CDR2 YYREEE (reference sequence). The CDR3 loop spans 16 amino acids. The CDR3 sequence is CASSRLTGGRPYEQYF. The CDR3 bases are TGTGCCAGCAGCCGTTTAACAGGGGGCCGGCCCTACGAGCAGTACTTC.

There are a few counts of this clone. The chain links TRBV29-1 to TRBJ2-1, with 7 bases lining up with TRBD2. CDR3 size: 13 residues. V gave up 5 bases and J gave up 10 bases; unmatched junction bases: 11. Per the germline V gene, CDR1 is SQVTM and CDR2 is ANQGSEA. CDR3 in DNA: TGCAGCGTTAACGAGGGAGGGACGGGGGAGCAGTTCTTC. Amino acids: CSVNEGGTGEQFF.

The chain couples TRBV15 to TRBJ2-1, with 7 bases fitting TRBD1. Trimming at V came to 0 bases and at J to 2 bases, leaving 4 bases not matched to a gene. The germline CDR1 and CDR2 sequences are LNHNV and YYDKDF (reference sequence). The CDR3 contains 16 residues. CDR3 nucleotide sequence: TGTGCCACCAGCAGAGATAGGGACAGTCCCTACAATGAGCAGTTCTTC. Protein: CATSRDRDSPYNEQFF.

The V gene is TRBV19, the J gene TRBJ2-7; 10 nucleotides line up with TRBD2. The CDR3 totals 14 residues. Germline trimming cut 4 bases from V and 6 bases from J; bases unmatched to any gene: 6. CDR1 and CDR2 (germline): LNHDA, SQIVND (reference sequence). Here the CDR3 DNA reads TGTGCCAGTAGTAACCAGCGGGAGGGTGGCGAGCAGTACTTC. Its protein is CASSNQREGGEQYF.

The chain employs TRBV5-5 and TRBJ2-7, with 7 positions matching TRBD2. Germline CDR1 is SGHKS and CDR2 is YYEKEE (reference sequence). The CDR3 has 16 amino acids. J lost 2 bases, V lost 6 bases, and 14 bases had no gene match. For the CDR3, the DNA is TGTGCCAGCACCGTCGCAAGCGGGATAGAGACCTACGAGCAGTACTTC. As protein: CASTVASGIETYEQYF.

The gene calls are TRBV28 and TRBJ1-4; 7 nucleotides match TRBD1. The ends lost 10 bases at V and 7 bases at J; junction bases unmatched: 9. The CDR3 is 13 residues long. Germline V CDR1 and CDR2: MDHEN, SYDVKM. The CDR3, as DNA: TGTGCCACCTACGACAGGGCTTCTGAAAAACTGTTTTTT. It specifies CATYDRASEKLFF. The full variable domain, completed using reference TRBV28 and TRBJ1-4, is DVKVTQSSRYLVKRTGEKVFLECVQDMDHENMFWYRQDPGLGLRLIYFSYDVKMKEKGDIPEGYSVSREKKERFSLILESASTNQTSMYLCATYDRASEKLFFGSGTQLSVL.

The chain carries TRBV5-1 and TRBJ2-7, with D maybe TRBD2 (6 bases). The CDR3 is 15 amino acids. CDR1 is SGHRS and CDR2 is YFSETQ in the germline V gene. V was shortened by 0 bases and J by 0 bases, with 10 bases between the two germline ends. CDR3 residues: CASSLAGRGSYEQYF. CDR3 sequence (DNA): TGCGCCAGCAGCTTGGCTGGGCGGGGCTCCTACGAGCAGTACTTC.

The gene calls are TRBV6-4 and TRBJ1-2, with TRBD1 matching 9 bases. CDR3 size: 14 residues. Germline values: CDR1 MRHNA, CDR2 SNTAGT. V gave up 0 bases and J gave up 9 bases; unmatched junction bases: 5. This chain's CDR3 is CASSDSMDRGSYTF. The DNA for the CDR3 is TGTGCCAGCAGTGACTCGATGGACAGGGGTAGCTACACCTTC.

Only one count was recorded for this clone. The chain is built from TRBV28 and TRBJ2-4, with D possibly being TRBD1 (5 bases). Germline CDR1 MDHEN, CDR2 SYDVKM. The CDR3 is 13 amino acids. V dropped 1 base and J dropped 12 bases, with 13 bases sitting between them. The DNA of the CDR3 is TGTGCCAGCAGTTTATCTCAGGGTGTCGGTCAGTACTTC. It translates to CASSLSQGVGQYF.

The chain couples TRBV19 to TRBJ2-7; 8 nucleotides agree with TRBD1. Per germline, CDR1 LNHDA and CDR2 SQIVND (reference sequence). CDR3 size: 15 residues. The V segment lost 6 bases and the J segment 2 bases; nucleotides outside the gene matches: 9. The CDR3 loop reads CASSPRAGGPYEQYF. The CDR3 DNA follows: TGTGCCAGTAGCCCTCGGGCAGGGGGCCCCTACGAGCAGTACTTC. Combining the CDR3 with reference TRBV19 and TRBJ2-7 gives the whole variable domain DGGITQSPKYLFRKEGQNVTLSCEQNLNHDAMYWYRQDPGQGLRLIYYSQIVNDFQKGDIAEGYSVSREKKESFPLTVTSAQKNPTAFYLCASSPRAGGPYEQYFGPGTRLTVT.

The chain couples TRBV28 to TRBJ2-7; TRBD2 agrees at 7 bases. The CDR3 runs to 16 residues. V shed 2 bases and J 0 bases; nucleotides not matched to a gene: 7. Germline-derived CDR1 and CDR2 are MDHEN and SYDVKM. CDR3 residues: CASSLIRTGGSYEQYF. Here the CDR3 DNA reads TGTGCCAGCAGTTTAATAAGAACGGGAGGCTCCTACGAGCAGTACTTC.

The CDR3 DNA reads TGTGCCAGCAGCGTAGGAGTGGGAGGAATCTACGAGCAGTACTTC. Its translation: CASSVGVGGIYEQYF. This sequence joins TRBV9 and TRBJ2-7, with a possible D match to TRBD2 (6 bases). CDR3 length: 15 amino acids. The V end lost 0 bases, the J end lost 3 bases, and 13 bases lay between the germline ends. The germline gives CDR1 SGDLS, CDR2 YYNGEE.